These T cell receptor beta chains were read from a single sample in a study of blood T cell repertoires in COVID-19. Measured with immunoSEQ multiplex PCR; TCRdb has only the in-frame clones, and not every one. The data show hundreds of thousands of clones, around 90% seen once. Sequencing was performed on PBMCs or T cells enriched from blood (not recorded which). The receptors stem from a man between 60 and 70 years old who had recovered from COVID-19. Both conserved end residues are part of each CDR3. The D gene is left open where the match is weak. Only part of the rows carry a size: once, few, many, or a class if the clone is expanded.

V gene: TRBV4-3
clone size: NA
J gene: TRBJ2-7
D gene: TRBD1
CDR3 DNA: TGCGCCAGCAGGACAACAGGGGATGGGTACGAGCAGTACTTC
CDR3 protein: CASRTTGDGYEQYF

V gene: TRBV19
clone size: NA
J gene: TRBJ1-1
D gene: TRBD1
CDR3 DNA: TGTGCCAGTAGCCAACCAGGACAGGGGCTGACTGAAGCTTTCTTT
CDR3 protein: CASSQPGQGLTEAFF

V gene: TRBV3-1/TRBV3-2
clone size: few
J gene: TRBJ2-7
D gene: NA
CDR3 DNA: TGTGCCAGCAGCCCAACTGGTTCCTACGAGCAGTACTTC
CDR3 protein: CASSPTGSYEQYF

V gene: TRBV29-1
clone size: NA
J gene: TRBJ1-1
D gene: TRBD1
CDR3 DNA: TGCAGAGATGTAACGGGGACAGTTCTTTTAATGAACACTGAAGCTTTCTTT
CDR3 protein: CRDVTGTVLLMNTEAFF

V gene: TRBV5-5
clone size: NA
J gene: TRBJ2-7
D gene: NA
CDR3 DNA: TGTGCCAGCAGCTCCCGCAGAACAGGGTCCTACGAGCAGTACTTC
CDR3 protein: CASSSRRTGSYEQYF

V gene: TRBV12-3/TRBV12-4
clone size: NA
J gene: TRBJ1-5
D gene: NA
CDR3 DNA: TGTGCCAGCAGTTTCAGGGCACCTCAGCCCCAGCATTTT
CDR3 protein: CASSFRAPQPQHF

V gene: TRBV7-8
clone size: NA
J gene: TRBJ1-5
D gene: NA
CDR3 DNA: TGTGCCAGCAGCTTAGGGGCACGGCCCAATCAGCCCCAGCATTTT
CDR3 protein: CASSLGARPNQPQHF

V gene: TRBV5-1
clone size: NA
J gene: TRBJ1-5
D gene: NA
CDR3 DNA: TGCGCCAGCAGCTGGGGTACAGGGAGGGGCAATCAGCCCCAGCATTTT
CDR3 protein: CASSWGTGRGNQPQHF

V gene: TRBV27
clone size: once
J gene: TRBJ2-7
D gene: NA
CDR3 DNA: TGTGCCAGCAGTACCGGACTGAGGAGCTCCTACGAGCAGTACTTC
CDR3 protein: CASSTGLRSSYEQYF

V gene: TRBV10-1
clone size: NA
J gene: TRBJ1-6
D gene: NA
CDR3 DNA: TGCGCCACCAATGAAACACGGACAGAAAAAATTTATAATTCACCCCTCCACTTT
CDR3 protein: CATNETRTEKIYNSPLHF

V gene: TRBV7-8
clone size: NA
J gene: TRBJ2-7
D gene: TRBD2
CDR3 DNA: TGTGCCAGCAGCTTAGGAGGGGACTACAACGAGCAGTACTTC
CDR3 protein: CASSLGGDYNEQYF

V gene: TRBV5-4
clone size: NA
J gene: TRBJ2-1
D gene: TRBD1
CDR3 DNA: TGTGCCAGCAGCCACAGGGGACGGGCTTACAATGAGCAGTTCTTC
CDR3 protein: CASSHRGRAYNEQFF

V gene: TRBV5-1
clone size: NA
J gene: TRBJ1-1
D gene: TRBD1
CDR3 DNA: TGCGCCAGCAGCTTGGTCTCGGGACAGCTGAGCGCTTTCTTT
CDR3 protein: CASSLVSGQLSAFF

V gene: TRBV6-2/TRBV6-3
clone size: NA
J gene: TRBJ1-2
D gene: NA
CDR3 DNA: TGTGCCAGCAGTTCCCCCCCGGGAGTCACTAACTATGGCTACACCTTC
CDR3 protein: CASSSPPGVTNYGYTF

V gene: TRBV4-3
clone size: NA
J gene: TRBJ1-3
D gene: NA
CDR3 DNA: TGCGCCAGCAGCCAAGCCTGGGGGGGAAGCTCTGGAAACACCATATATTTT
CDR3 protein: CASSQAWGGSSGNTIYF

V gene: TRBV18
clone size: NA
J gene: TRBJ1-1
D gene: NA
CDR3 DNA: TGTGCCAGCTCACCCGGAGAGATGAACACTGAAGCTTTCTTT
CDR3 protein: CASSPGEMNTEAFF

V gene: TRBV28
clone size: NA
J gene: TRBJ1-1
D gene: NA
CDR3 DNA: TGTGCCAGCAGTCTGTTAACAGGGTACACTGAAGCTTTCTTT
CDR3 protein: CASSLLTGYTEAFF

V gene: TRBV9
clone size: NA
J gene: TRBJ2-2
D gene: NA
CDR3 DNA: TGTGCCAGCAGCGTAGGTGGGCAAGGAGCGGGCGGGGAGCTGTTTTTT
CDR3 protein: CASSVGGQGAGGELFF

V gene: TRBV18
clone size: NA
J gene: TRBJ2-3
D gene: NA
CDR3 DNA: TGTGCCAGCTCACCCCGGCGGGCGTTGACAGATACGCAGTATTTT
CDR3 protein: CASSPRRALTDTQYF

V gene: TRBV7-9
clone size: NA
J gene: TRBJ2-1
D gene: TRBD2
CDR3 DNA: TGTGCCAGCAGCCGGACTAGCGGGGGTGTATATGAGCAGTTCTTC
CDR3 protein: CASSRTSGGVYEQFF

V gene: TRBV7-2
clone size: NA
J gene: TRBJ2-1
D gene: TRBD2
CDR3 DNA: TGTGCCAGCAGCCCCGCGGGGGTTCGGAGTGAGCAGTTCTTC
CDR3 protein: CASSPAGVRSEQFF

V gene: TRBV4-3
clone size: once
J gene: TRBJ2-7
D gene: NA
CDR3 DNA: TGCGCCAGCAGCCAAGACTCCAGGACAGGACTACTCTACGAGCAGTACTTC
CDR3 protein: CASSQDSRTGLLYEQYF

V gene: TRBV3-1/TRBV3-2
clone size: NA
J gene: TRBJ2-2
D gene: NA
CDR3 DNA: TGTGCCAGCAGCCAAAAGTACGGGGGGCCGGGAACCGGGGAGCTGTTTTTT
CDR3 protein: CASSQKYGGPGTGELFF

V gene: TRBV5-6
clone size: NA
J gene: TRBJ1-2
D gene: TRBD1
CDR3 DNA: TGTGCCAGCAGCTCCAGGGGACAGGGGAGTGGCTACACCTTC
CDR3 protein: CASSSRGQGSGYTF

V gene: TRBV5-1
clone size: NA
J gene: TRBJ1-1
D gene: NA
CDR3 DNA: TGCGCCAGCAGCTTCCAGGCGAACACTGAAGCTTTCTTT
CDR3 protein: CASSFQANTEAFF

V gene: TRBV29-1
clone size: NA
J gene: TRBJ2-7
D gene: TRBD1
CDR3 DNA: TGCAGCGTTGGTTCAAAACAGGGGGCGCGAAACGAGCAGTACTTC
CDR3 protein: CSVGSKQGARNEQYF

V gene: TRBV5-6
clone size: NA
J gene: TRBJ1-2
D gene: NA
CDR3 DNA: TGTGCCAGCAGCTTGGATTCAGGGGCCCTTCGCTACACCTTC
CDR3 protein: CASSLDSGALRYTF

V gene: TRBV5-5
clone size: NA
J gene: TRBJ2-1
D gene: TRBD1
CDR3 DNA: TGTGCCAGCAGCTGGGGACAGGGGGCAAATGAGCAGTTCTTC
CDR3 protein: CASSWGQGANEQFF

V gene: TRBV7-6
clone size: few
J gene: TRBJ1-1
D gene: TRBD1
CDR3 DNA: TGTGCCAGCAGCTTAGGAGGGGGCGCGAACACTGAAGCTTTCTTT
CDR3 protein: CASSLGGGANTEAFF

V gene: TRBV11-3
clone size: NA
J gene: TRBJ2-1
D gene: NA
CDR3 DNA: TGTGCCAGCAGTTTAACGGGAGTGGGGCAGTTCTTC
CDR3 protein: CASSLTGVGQFF

V gene: TRBV24-1
clone size: NA
J gene: TRBJ2-1
D gene: TRBD2
CDR3 DNA: TGTGCCACCAGTGAACCAACTAGCGGGAGAGACAATGAGCAGTTCTTC
CDR3 protein: CATSEPTSGRDNEQFF

V gene: TRBV19
clone size: NA
J gene: TRBJ1-2
D gene: TRBD1
CDR3 DNA: TGTGCCAGTAATGCCCCGGGACAGATCTATGGCTACACCTTC
CDR3 protein: CASNAPGQIYGYTF

V gene: TRBV3-1/TRBV3-2
clone size: NA
J gene: TRBJ1-4
D gene: NA
CDR3 DNA: TGTGCCAGCAGCCCTCCCAAACTGTTTTTT
CDR3 protein: CASSPPKLFF

V gene: TRBV6-5
clone size: NA
J gene: TRBJ1-1
D gene: TRBD1
CDR3 DNA: TGTGCCAGCAGTTCGGACAGGGACACTGAAGCTTTCTTT
CDR3 protein: CASSSDRDTEAFF

V gene: TRBV18
clone size: NA
J gene: TRBJ2-3
D gene: TRBD1
CDR3 DNA: TGTGCCAGCTCACCACCCTGGGACAGGGTCACCACAGATACGCAGTATTTT
CDR3 protein: CASSPPWDRVTTDTQYF

V gene: TRBV4-3
clone size: NA
J gene: TRBJ1-1
D gene: NA
CDR3 DNA: TGCGCCAGCAGCCAAGATTTTCGGGGGTCCGAAGCTTTCTTT
CDR3 protein: CASSQDFRGSEAFF

V gene: TRBV18
clone size: NA
J gene: TRBJ2-5
D gene: TRBD2
CDR3 DNA: TGTGCCAGCTCACCCAGGCTAGCGGGAGCAATTGAGACCCAGTACTTC
CDR3 protein: CASSPRLAGAIETQYF

V gene: TRBV15
clone size: NA
J gene: TRBJ1-4
D gene: NA
CDR3 DNA: TGTGCCACCAGCAGAGGAACGGCCGACTTTGAAAAACTGTTTTTT
CDR3 protein: CATSRGTADFEKLFF

V gene: TRBV6-7
clone size: NA
J gene: TRBJ2-7
D gene: TRBD2
CDR3 DNA: TGTGCCAGCAGCCCGAGATCGGGGGGCCTAGCGGGCCACTACGAGCAGTACTTC
CDR3 protein: CASSPRSGGLAGHYEQYF

V gene: TRBV3-1/TRBV3-2
clone size: NA
J gene: TRBJ2-2
D gene: NA
CDR3 DNA: TGTGCCAGCCGACGACAGGCCACCGGGGAGCTGTTTTTT
CDR3 protein: CASRRQATGELFF

V gene: TRBV10-2
clone size: NA
J gene: TRBJ1-5
D gene: NA
CDR3 DNA: TGCGCCACCCACCCTGAGGGCAATCAGCCCCAGCATTTT
CDR3 protein: CATHPEGNQPQHF

V gene: TRBV7-9
clone size: NA
J gene: TRBJ1-1
D gene: NA
CDR3 DNA: TGTGCCAGCAGCCCCCTCGGGAGGGAAGCTTTCTTT
CDR3 protein: CASSPLGREAFF